The rows below give T cell receptor beta chains drawn from one sample of a study of blood T cell repertoires in COVID-19. The assay was immunoSEQ multiplex PCR, and TCRdb's table has in-frame clones only and misses some. The sample has around 67,000 clones, around 87% seen once. Sample: peripheral blood. The source is a man aged 50 to 60 with active COVID-19. Both conserved end residues are part of each CDR3. Each record gives: V gene, J gene, CDR3 protein.

V gene: TRBV3-1/TRBV3-2; J gene: TRBJ2-4; CDR3 protein: CASSHTESGVPKNIQYF
V gene: TRBV6-2/TRBV6-3; J gene: TRBJ2-4; CDR3 protein: CASSYSYQGSKNIQYF
V gene: TRBV27; J gene: TRBJ2-5; CDR3 protein: CASSPTAPTGQETQYF
V gene: TRBV5-6; J gene: TRBJ1-1; CDR3 protein: CASSEAPRENTEAFF
V gene: TRBV28; J gene: TRBJ2-1; CDR3 protein: CASILAGQDNEQFF
V gene: TRBV24-1; J gene: TRBJ2-1; CDR3 protein: CATGLAGGPRYNEQFF
V gene: TRBV28; J gene: TRBJ2-7; CDR3 protein: CASSKPMGGTYEQYF
V gene: TRBV18; J gene: TRBJ2-3; CDR3 protein: CASSPPGQGSDTQYF
V gene: TRBV6-6; J gene: TRBJ1-2; CDR3 protein: CASRTALWGGDYGYTF
V gene: TRBV2; J gene: TRBJ2-6; CDR3 protein: CASSELATISGANVLTF
V gene: TRBV5-4; J gene: TRBJ2-2; CDR3 protein: CASSFAGGPIGELFF
V gene: TRBV9; J gene: TRBJ2-5; CDR3 protein: CASSVAASGGHPYF
V gene: TRBV5-4; J gene: TRBJ1-2; CDR3 protein: CASSLDKWTGRYASYTF
V gene: TRBV4-3; J gene: TRBJ1-3; CDR3 protein: CASSPEGRAGTGGSGNTIYF
V gene: TRBV9; J gene: TRBJ1-1; CDR3 protein: CASSLQVLNTEAFF
V gene: TRBV6-2/TRBV6-3; J gene: TRBJ2-5; CDR3 protein: CASSYNPRGDQETQYF
V gene: TRBV19; J gene: TRBJ1-1; CDR3 protein: CASSPPNTEAFF
V gene: TRBV4-1; J gene: TRBJ2-7; CDR3 protein: CASSQETGSSYEQYF
V gene: TRBV28; J gene: TRBJ1-2; CDR3 protein: CASRPVSGLIYGYTF
V gene: TRBV9; J gene: TRBJ2-1; CDR3 protein: CASSVQGNYNEQFF
V gene: TRBV6-5; J gene: TRBJ1-4; CDR3 protein: CAARDTSNEKLFF
V gene: TRBV5-4; J gene: TRBJ2-5; CDR3 protein: CASSPGTEETQYF
V gene: TRBV19; J gene: TRBJ2-1; CDR3 protein: CASRGGAMKQFF